The entry below gives a single T cell receptor beta chain sequence along with its context. This clonotype was counted between two and nine times. No antigen is known for it. No base quality values were provided; no much bigger clone lies one nucleotide off. The sample is drawn from a study of T cell repertoires in cytomegalovirus infection (dated by TCRdb to the late 2010s). Regarding the research as a whole: Donor HLA type was relevant to the analysis, as public TCR beta signatures indicated carriage of CMV infection together with the matching HLA type. General findings and caveats noted by the study authors: Cumulative frequency of public TCR beta family members discriminated carriers of CMV infection plus the relevant HLA type in this cohort and an independent roughly 340-donor cohort. The ex vivo response was dominated by HLA-C-restricted CMV-specific TCR beta clonotypes, and the single most frequent clonotype in two of eight donors was supplied by these HLA-C-restricted clonotypes.

The V and J ends are trimmed by 5 bases and 1 base, leaving 14 bases between them. The CDR3 measures 15 amino acids from cysteine to phenylalanine. Kept here is only the CDR3 DNA, which spans 45 bases and is read in frame from base 1. According to the germline V gene, CDR1 reads SGHTA and CDR2 reads FQGNSA. This sample was sequenced with an Illumina HiSeq 1500. TCRdb itself trimmed the public reads at Q25 with fastp, ran MiXCR and retained productive beta chains. Each CDR3 protein appears once, grouped with its most common genes and DNA. This sample is represented by about 450,000 distinct CDR3 sequences; approximately 31% of them were singletons. Together, the top ten hold roughly 15% of the sample.

The specimen sequenced was PBMCs. The TCR sequence derives from a human donor in good health (CMV status not recorded). Some clones in this sample may be carry-over from other donors' samples. The V and J genes are TRBV7-2 and TRBJ1-1, and possibly TRBD1, on 5 matching bases. The CDR3 protein sequence reads: CASSPSDSWNTEAFF. The DNA sequence is TGTGCCAGCAGCCCATCAGACAGTTGGAACACTGAAGCTTTCTTT.